A single sample is the source of the 22 T cell receptor beta chains below, sequenced in a study of blood T cell repertoires in COVID-19 (dated by TCRdb to about 2020). Preparation of the library involved the immunoSEQ multiplex PCR assay. The source is immuneACCESS, and TCRdb retained only in-frame sequences with V and J called. Part of the clones is not carried over; for the studies checked, unresolved V genes explain less than half of this, and the remainder is unexplained. In this sample the table shows some 250,000 clones, around four fifths of which occur a single time. The top ten clonotypes cover roughly 15% of the sample. Sequencing was performed on PBMCs or T cells enriched from blood (not recorded which). The receptors stem from a middle-aged man who had recovered from COVID-19.

This clone was recorded a few times. This chain connects TRBV7-9 to TRBJ2-1, with a weak D call TRBD2 (6 bases). V was trimmed by 4 bases and J by 0 bases, leaving 16 bases between them. CDR3 length equals 17 residues. Germline-derived CDR1 and CDR2 are SEHNR and FQNEAQ (reference sequence). This CDR3 is CASSWPEGSNSYNEQFF. CDR3 in DNA: TGTGCCAGCAGCTGGCCGGAGGGCTCCAACTCCTACAATGAGCAGTTCTTC.

This chain joins TRBV4-2 and TRBJ1-1; D is unclear. This CDR3 contains 14 residues. Germline lookup yields CDR1 LGHNA and CDR2 YNFKEQ. The V and J ends lost 0 bases and 4 bases respectively, with 9 bases between them. The CDR3 DNA sequence: TGTGCCAGCAGCCAAGACAGTGGAGGCACTGAAGCTTTCTTT. Its protein product is CASSQDSGGTEAFF.

This clone came up once. The chain couples TRBV3-1 (or the pseudogene TRBV3-2) to TRBJ1-3, with D perhaps matching TRBD1 (5 bases). The CDR3 runs 14 residues. V was trimmed by 2 bases and J by 0 bases, leaving 5 bases between them. Per germline, CDR1 LGHDT and CDR2 YNNKEL (reference sequence). CDR3 protein: CASSQQGSGNTIYF. CDR3 DNA sequence: TGTGCCAGCAGCCAACAGGGCTCTGGAAACACCATATATTTT.

The V gene is TRBV12-3 or TRBV12-4, the J gene TRBJ2-7, with D maybe TRBD1 (5 bases). This CDR3 spans 13 amino acids. The V end lost 5 bases, the J end lost 3 bases, and 11 bases lay between the germline ends. For the CDR3, the DNA is TGTGCCAGCAGTCACCAGGGTCTCTACGAGCAGTACTTC. This codes for CASSHQGLYEQYF.

The CDR3 sequence is CASSQGRGGGGETQYF. CDR3 nucleotide sequence: TGCGCCAGCAGCCAAGGACGAGGGGGCGGGGGGGAGACCCAGTACTTC. This chain links TRBV4-3 with TRBJ2-5; a possible D gene is TRBD2 (8 bases). Germline values: CDR1 LGHNA, CDR2 YSLEER. Trimming took 1 base from V and 5 from J, leaving 17 bases between them. The CDR3 consists of 16 residues.

This chain uses TRBV15 with TRBJ2-5; D uncertain. The CDR3 has 13 residues. V was trimmed by 0 bases and J by 4 bases, leaving 6 bases between them. Germline CDR1 reads LNHNV; CDR2 reads YYDKDF (reference sequence). CDR3 DNA sequence: TGTGCCACCAGCAGAGATCGGGTAGAGACCCAGTACTTC. Encoded protein: CATSRDRVETQYF.

In its sample, this clone was seen a few times. The chain is built from TRBV3-1 (or the pseudogene TRBV3-2) and TRBJ2-7, with 8 bases that match TRBD1. The germline CDR1 and CDR2 sequences are LGHDT and YNNKEL (reference sequence). V was clipped by 0 bases and J by 2 bases; unmatched bases: 9. This CDR3 has 17 amino acids. The CDR3 DNA reads as TGTGCCAGCAGCCAAGAAATGGACAGGGAGTTACCCTACGAGCAGTACTTC. Its protein is CASSQEMDRELPYEQYF.

This clone was picked up one time. The genes are TRBV3-1 (or the pseudogene TRBV3-2) and TRBJ1-1; D is ambiguous. The ends were cut back, 0 bases at V and 0 bases at J, with 11 bases in the middle. The length of the CDR3 is 16 residues. The germline CDR1 and CDR2 sequences are LGHDT and YNNKEL (reference sequence). CDR3: CASSQDWRPMNTEAFF. The DNA of the CDR3 is TGTGCCAGCAGCCAAGATTGGAGACCGATGAACACTGAAGCTTTCTTT.

CDR3 residues: CASSSTGARTF. Here the CDR3 DNA reads TGTGCCAGCAGCTCAACAGGGGCGAGGACCTTC. This chain uses TRBV6-5 with TRBJ1-2; 7 positions match TRBD1. The CDR3 contains 11 residues. Germline CDR1 reads MNHEY; CDR2 reads SVGAGI. Trimming removed 6 bases from V and 14 bases from J; junction bases left unmatched: 9.

The chain carries TRBV12-1 and TRBJ1-5. TRBV12-1 is marked as a pseudogene. CDR3 size: 14 residues. As DNA, the CDR3 is TGTGCCAGCAGCTTTGGCCTAACCCAACAGCCCCAGCATTTT. As protein: CASSFGLTQQPQHF.

The rearrangement links TRBV5-6 to TRBJ1-2; 9 bases align to TRBD1. In germline, CDR1 is SGHDT, CDR2 YYEEEE. Unmatched junction bases numbered 9, after V lost 5 bases and J lost 4 bases. The CDR3 extends over 15 amino acids. CDR3 in amino acids: CASRGGTGSSYGYTF. Written as DNA, the CDR3 is TGTGCCAGCAGGGGCGGGACAGGGAGTAGCTATGGCTACACCTTC.

The V and J genes are TRBV28 and TRBJ2-7; a weak D match, TRBD2 (6 bases). The germline V gene has CDR1 MDHEN and CDR2 SYDVKM. The germline V and J ends were trimmed by 4 bases and 3 bases, with 19 bases remaining between them. This CDR3 is 16 amino acids long. DNA of the CDR3: TGTGCCAGCAGTTCCACGGGGCTAGCGCAGGGCTACGAGCAGTACTTC. It yields the protein CASSSTGLAQGYEQYF.

The gene calls are TRBV7-2 and TRBJ1-6; TRBD1 is a possible D gene (6 bases). The V end lost 5 bases, the J end lost 7 bases, and 15 bases lay between the germline ends. The length of the CDR3 is 15 residues. Germline V gene lookup returns CDR1 SGHTA and CDR2 FQGNSA. The CDR3 coding sequence is TGTGCCAGCAGCCCCCTCCAGGGGCGAAATTCACCCCTCCACTTT. The encoded protein is CASSPLQGRNSPLHF. The complete variable domain, with remaining parts taken from reference TRBV7-2 and TRBJ1-6, reads GAGVSQSPSNKVTEKGKDVELRCDPISGHTALYWYRQSLGQGLEFLIYFQGNSAPDKSGLPSDRFSAERTGGSVSTLTIQRTQQEDSAVYLCASSPLQGRNSPLHFGNGTRLTVT.

This clone was counted a few times. The rearrangement links TRBV24-1 to TRBJ2-3, with no clear D. The CDR3 is 11 residues long. V lost 5 bases and J 5 bases, leaving 4 bases between the germline ends. Germline CDR1 and CDR2: KGHDR and SFDVKD. CDR3 loop: CATSARDTQYF. The CDR3 coding sequence is TGTGCCACCAGTGCTAGAGATACGCAGTATTTT.

The rearrangement links TRBV7-6 to TRBJ1-1; possibly TRBD1 for D (5 bases). Per germline, CDR1 SGHVS and CDR2 FNYEAQ. V shed 2 bases and J shed 3 bases, with 16 bases lying between them. CDR3 size: 16 residues. DNA for the CDR3: TGTGCCAGCAGCTTAAACTTGAGGGGAGGGGACACTGAAGCTTTCTTT. This sequence encodes CASSLNLRGGDTEAFF. The variable domain in full, completed from reference TRBV7-6 and TRBJ1-1, reads GAGVSQSPRYKVTKRGQDVALRCDPISGHVSLYWYRQALGQGPEFLTYFNYEAQQDKSGLPNDRFSAERPEGSISTLTIQRTEQRDSAMYRCASSLNLRGGDTEAFFGQGTRLTVV.

This clone was seen a handful of times. The rearrangement uses TRBV2 and TRBJ2-1; 9 bases are shared with TRBD1. With 8 bases clipped from V and 2 bases from J, the junction kept 7 bases outside the gene matches. CDR3 length equals 15 residues. Germline V gene data show CDR1 as SNHLY and CDR2 as FYNNEI. This CDR3 reads CASGTGTGTYNEQFF. The CDR3 region has the DNA TGTGCCAGCGGGACCGGGACAGGGACCTACAATGAGCAGTTCTTC. The variable domain in full, with the rest retrieved from reference TRBV2 and TRBJ2-1, is EPEVTQTPSHQVTQMGQEVILRCVPISNHLYFYWYRQILGQKVEFLVSFYNNEISEKSEIFDDQFSVERPDGSNFTLKIRSTKLEDSAMYFCASGTGTGTYNEQFFGPGTRLTVL.

The rearrangement uses TRBV7-3 and TRBJ2-5; tentatively, D is TRBD1 (7 bases). The germline CDR1 and CDR2 sequences are SGHTA and FQGTGA. Trimming shortened V by 4 bases and J by 2 bases, and 11 bases separated the two germline ends. This CDR3 spans 14 amino acids. Here the CDR3 DNA reads TGTGCCAGCAGCTCCGCAGGGGGGCAAGAGACCCAGTACTTC. Protein sequence: CASSSAGGQETQYF.

This clone was seen only a few times. DNA for the CDR3: TGTGCCACCAGCCCCCGCAGGGACACTGAAGCTTTCTTT. Its translation is CATSPRRDTEAFF. V and J are TRBV15 and TRBJ1-1; D possibly corresponds to TRBD1 (5 bases). CDR3 length equals 13 residues. In germline, CDR1 is LNHNV, CDR2 YYDKDF (reference sequence). Trimming took off 5 bases at V and 3 bases at J, with 10 bases between the two ends.

The chain joins TRBV3-1 (or the pseudogene TRBV3-2) to TRBJ2-5; perhaps TRBD2 as D (6 bases). This CDR3 comprises 16 residues. V gave up 1 base and J gave up 4 bases, with 16 bases separating them. Germline V gives CDR1 LGHDT, CDR2 YNNKEL (reference sequence). The CDR3 is CASSQGDFPQRETQYF. In nucleotides, the CDR3 is TGTGCCAGCAGCCAAGGGGACTTCCCCCAGCGAGAGACCCAGTACTTC.

Only a few counts were recorded for this clone. The genes are TRBV7-3 and TRBJ2-3; 7 bases are a match to TRBD1. This CDR3 region has 14 residues. CDR1 and CDR2 (germline): SGHTA, FQGTGA. The ends lost 4 bases at V and 4 bases at J; junction bases unmatched: 5. The CDR3 nucleotides read TGTGCCAGCAGCTACGACAGGGCGGCAGATACGCAGTATTTT. Protein product: CASSYDRAADTQYF.

This chain uses TRBV5-4 with TRBJ2-1, with 10 nucleotides matching TRBD2. V shed 6 bases, J shed 5 bases, and the junction held 11 bases outside the gene matches. Germline assignment: CDR1 SGHNT and CDR2 YYREEE (reference sequence). This CDR3 is 16 amino acids long. The CDR3 DNA follows: TGTGCCAGCACCCGCCCAGGACTAGCGGCCGACAATGAGCAGTTCTTC. Its protein is CASTRPGLAADNEQFF.

This clone was detected a few times. The V gene is TRBV6-2 or TRBV6-3, the J gene TRBJ1-4, with 9 nucleotides matching TRBD1. Germline V lookup: CDR1 MNHEY, CDR2 SVGEGT. The CDR3 sequence is 16 residues long. Losses at the gene ends were 5 bases for V and 8 bases for J; bases not matched to a gene: 12. The CDR3 DNA sequence: TGTGCCAGCAGTAAACCCAGCGGGACAGGGAACGAAAAACTGTTTTTT. Protein sequence: CASSKPSGTGNEKLFF.